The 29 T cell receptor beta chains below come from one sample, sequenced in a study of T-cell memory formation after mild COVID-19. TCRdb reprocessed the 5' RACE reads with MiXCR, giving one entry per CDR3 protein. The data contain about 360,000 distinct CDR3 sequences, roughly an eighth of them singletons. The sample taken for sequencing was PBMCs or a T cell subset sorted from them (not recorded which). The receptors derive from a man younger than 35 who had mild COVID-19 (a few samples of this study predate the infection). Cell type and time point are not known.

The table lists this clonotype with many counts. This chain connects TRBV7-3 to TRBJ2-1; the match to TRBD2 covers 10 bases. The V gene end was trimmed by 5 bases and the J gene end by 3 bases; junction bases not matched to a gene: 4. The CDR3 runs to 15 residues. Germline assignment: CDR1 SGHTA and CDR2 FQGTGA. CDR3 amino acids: CASSLSGGVYNEQFF. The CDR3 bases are TGTGCCAGCAGCCTGAGCGGGGGGGTCTACAATGAGCAGTTCTTC.

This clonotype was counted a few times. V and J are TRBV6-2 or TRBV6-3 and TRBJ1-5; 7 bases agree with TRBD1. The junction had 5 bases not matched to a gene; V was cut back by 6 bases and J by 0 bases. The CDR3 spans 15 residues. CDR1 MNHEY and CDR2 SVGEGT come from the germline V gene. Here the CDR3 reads CASRGQLYSNQPQHF. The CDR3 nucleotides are TGTGCCAGCAGGGGACAGCTATATAGCAATCAGCCCCAGCATTTT.

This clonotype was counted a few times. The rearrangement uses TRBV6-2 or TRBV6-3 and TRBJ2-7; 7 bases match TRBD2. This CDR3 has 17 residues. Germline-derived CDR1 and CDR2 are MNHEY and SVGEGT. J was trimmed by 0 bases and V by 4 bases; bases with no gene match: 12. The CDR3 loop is CASSSFRRAGSSYEQYF. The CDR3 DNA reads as TGTGCCAGCAGTTCTTTTCGCAGAGCGGGGAGCTCCTACGAGCAGTACTTC.

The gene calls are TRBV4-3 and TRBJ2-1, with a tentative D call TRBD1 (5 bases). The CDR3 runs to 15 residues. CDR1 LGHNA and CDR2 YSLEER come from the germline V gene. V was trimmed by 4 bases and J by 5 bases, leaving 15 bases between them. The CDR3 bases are TGCGCCAGCAGCCTACGGGTTGACAGAAACAATGAGCAGTTCTTC. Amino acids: CASSLRVDRNNEQFF.

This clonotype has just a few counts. CDR3 region: CASSLGRGGVRQDNEQFF. Here the CDR3 DNA reads TGCGCCAGCAGCCTCGGGAGAGGGGGGGTGCGACAGGACAATGAGCAGTTCTTC. The chain links TRBV4-1 to TRBJ2-1; tentatively, D is TRBD2 (7 bases). There are 18 residues in the CDR3. Trimming took 4 bases from V and 5 from J, leaving 24 bases between them. From germline, CDR1 is MGHRA and CDR2 YSYEKL.

Written as DNA, the CDR3 is TGCAGTGCTAATGTCCGGGACAGGGGGTCCTCCTATAATTCACCCCTCCACTTT. Protein product: CSANVRDRGSSYNSPLHF. The J gene is TRBJ1-6, the V gene TRBV20-1, with 11 bases aligning to TRBD1. With V trimmed by 4 bases and J by 0 bases, 8 bases remained unmatched. The CDR3 extends over 18 amino acids. In germline, CDR1 is DFQATT, CDR2 SNEGSKA (reference sequence).

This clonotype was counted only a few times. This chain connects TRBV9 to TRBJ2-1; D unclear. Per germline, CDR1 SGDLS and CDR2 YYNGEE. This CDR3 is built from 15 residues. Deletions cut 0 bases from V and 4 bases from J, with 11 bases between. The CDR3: CASSVVTVNYNEQFF. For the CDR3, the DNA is TGTGCCAGCAGCGTAGTAACAGTGAATTACAATGAGCAGTTCTTC.

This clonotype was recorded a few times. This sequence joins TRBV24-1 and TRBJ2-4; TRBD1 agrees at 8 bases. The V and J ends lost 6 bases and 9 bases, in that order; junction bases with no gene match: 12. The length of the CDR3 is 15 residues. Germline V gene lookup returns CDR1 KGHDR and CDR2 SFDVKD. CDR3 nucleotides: TGTGCCACCAGTCCCCTAGGACAGGGACTCTCCATTCAGTACTTC. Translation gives CATSPLGQGLSIQYF.

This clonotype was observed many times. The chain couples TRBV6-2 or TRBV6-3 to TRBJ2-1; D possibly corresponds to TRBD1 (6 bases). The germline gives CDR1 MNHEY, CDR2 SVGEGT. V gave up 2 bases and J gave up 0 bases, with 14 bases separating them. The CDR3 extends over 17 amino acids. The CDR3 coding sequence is TGTGCCAGCAGTTACCGCGGACAGATGAGCTCCTACAATGAGCAGTTCTTC. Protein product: CASSYRGQMSSYNEQFF.

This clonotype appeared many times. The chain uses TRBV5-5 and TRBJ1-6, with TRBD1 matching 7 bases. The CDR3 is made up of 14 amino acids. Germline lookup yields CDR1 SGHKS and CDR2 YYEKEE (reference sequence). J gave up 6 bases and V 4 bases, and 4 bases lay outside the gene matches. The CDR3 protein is CASSIQGFNSPLHF. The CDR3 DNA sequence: TGTGCCAGCAGCATACAGGGGTTTAATTCACCCCTCCACTTT.

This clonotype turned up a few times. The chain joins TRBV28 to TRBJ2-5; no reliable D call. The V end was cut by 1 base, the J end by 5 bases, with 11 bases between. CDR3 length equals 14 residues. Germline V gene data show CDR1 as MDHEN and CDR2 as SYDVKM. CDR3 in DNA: TGTGCCAGCAGTTTATTGAGGCAGAGCGAGACCCAGTACTTC. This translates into CASSLLRQSETQYF.

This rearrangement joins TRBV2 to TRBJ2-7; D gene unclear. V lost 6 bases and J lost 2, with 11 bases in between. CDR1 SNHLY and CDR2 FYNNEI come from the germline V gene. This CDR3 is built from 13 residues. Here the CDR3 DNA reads TGTGCCAGCAGGACCGGGCCAACCTACGAGCAGTACGTC. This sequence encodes CASRTGPTYEQYV.

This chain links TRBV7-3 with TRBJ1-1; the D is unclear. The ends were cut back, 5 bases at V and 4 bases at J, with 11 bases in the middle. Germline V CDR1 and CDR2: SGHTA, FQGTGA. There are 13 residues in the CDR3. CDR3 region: CASSAGGSTEAFF. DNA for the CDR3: TGTGCCAGCAGCGCCGGAGGGAGCACTGAAGCTTTCTTT.

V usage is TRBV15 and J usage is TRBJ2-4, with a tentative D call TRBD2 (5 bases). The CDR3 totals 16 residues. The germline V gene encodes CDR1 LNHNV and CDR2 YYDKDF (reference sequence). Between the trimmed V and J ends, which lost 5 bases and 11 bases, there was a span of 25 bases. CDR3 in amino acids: CATSSRRAEAAKLQYF. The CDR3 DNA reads TGTGCCACCAGCTCCCGAAGGGCGGAAGCGGCAAAACTTCAGTACTTC.

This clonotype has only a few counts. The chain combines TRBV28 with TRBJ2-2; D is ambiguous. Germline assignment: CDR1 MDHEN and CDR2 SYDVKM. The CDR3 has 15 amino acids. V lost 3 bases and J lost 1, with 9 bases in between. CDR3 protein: CASSLTDWNTGELFF. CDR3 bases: TGTGCCAGCAGTTTGACCGACTGGAACACCGGGGAGCTGTTTTTT.

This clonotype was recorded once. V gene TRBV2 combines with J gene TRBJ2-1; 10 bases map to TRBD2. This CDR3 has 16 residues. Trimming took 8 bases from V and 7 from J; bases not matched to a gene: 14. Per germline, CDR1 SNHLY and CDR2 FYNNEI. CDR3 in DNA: TGTGCCAGCCTTCCGGGGACTAGCGTAGCGGCAAATGAGCAGTTCTTC. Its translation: CASLPGTSVAANEQFF. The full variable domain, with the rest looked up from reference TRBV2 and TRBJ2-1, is EPEVTQTPSHQVTQMGQEVILRCVPISNHLYFYWYRQILGQKVEFLVSFYNNEISEKSEIFDDQFSVERPDGSNFTLKIRSTKLEDSAMYFCASLPGTSVAANEQFFGPGTRLTVL.

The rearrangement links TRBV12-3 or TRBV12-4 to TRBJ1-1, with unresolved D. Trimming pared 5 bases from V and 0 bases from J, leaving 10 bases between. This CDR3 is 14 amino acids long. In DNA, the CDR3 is TGTGCCAGCAGTCCCAATTACCTGAACACTGAAGCTTTCTTT. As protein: CASSPNYLNTEAFF.

The CDR3 here is CASSFPSQGSEAFF. In DNA form, the CDR3 reads TGCGCCAGCAGCTTCCCATCACAGGGATCTGAAGCTTTCTTT. This sequence joins TRBV5-1 and TRBJ1-1; possibly TRBD1 for D (6 bases). The V gene lost 2 bases and the J gene lost 6 bases, with 14 bases spanning the gap. Germline CDR1 and CDR2: SGHRS and YFSETQ. CDR3 size: 14 residues.

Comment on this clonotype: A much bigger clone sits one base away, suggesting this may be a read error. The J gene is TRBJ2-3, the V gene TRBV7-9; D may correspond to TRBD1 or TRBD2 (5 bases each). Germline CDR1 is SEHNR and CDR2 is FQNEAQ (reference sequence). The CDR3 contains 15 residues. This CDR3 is CAISLPRGEPDTQYF. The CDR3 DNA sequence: TGTGCCATCAGCTTACCTAGGGGAGAGCCAGATACGCAGTATTTT. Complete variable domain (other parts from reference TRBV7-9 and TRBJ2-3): DTGVSQNPRHKITKRGQNVTFRCDPISEHNRLYWYRQTLGQGPEFLTYFQNEAQLEKSRLLSDRFSAERPKGSFSTLEIQRTEQGDSAMYLCAISLPRGEPDTQYFGPGTRLTVL.

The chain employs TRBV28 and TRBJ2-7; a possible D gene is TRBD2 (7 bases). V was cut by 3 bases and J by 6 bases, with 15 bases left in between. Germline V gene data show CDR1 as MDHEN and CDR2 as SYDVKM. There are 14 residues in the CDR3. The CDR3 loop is CASSLWGGRGEQYV. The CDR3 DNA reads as TGTGCCAGCAGTTTGTGGGGGGGGCGCGGCGAGCAGTACGTC.

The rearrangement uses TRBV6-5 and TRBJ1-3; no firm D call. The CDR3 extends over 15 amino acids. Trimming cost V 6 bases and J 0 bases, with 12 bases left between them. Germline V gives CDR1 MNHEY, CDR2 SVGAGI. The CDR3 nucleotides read TGTGCCAGCAGGAATTCACGGTTCTCTGGAAACACCATATATTTT. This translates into CASRNSRFSGNTIYF.

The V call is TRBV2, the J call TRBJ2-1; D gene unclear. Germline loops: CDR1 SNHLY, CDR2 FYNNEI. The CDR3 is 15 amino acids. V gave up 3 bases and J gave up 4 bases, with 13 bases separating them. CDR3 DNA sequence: TGTGCCAGCAGTGACGATCCTAGTCTTTACAATGAGCAGTTCTTC. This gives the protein CASSDDPSLYNEQFF.

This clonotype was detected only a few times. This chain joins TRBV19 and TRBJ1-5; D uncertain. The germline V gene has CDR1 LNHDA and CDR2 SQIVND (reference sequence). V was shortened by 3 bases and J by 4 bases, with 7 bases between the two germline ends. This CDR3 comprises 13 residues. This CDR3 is CASSMAGNQPQHF. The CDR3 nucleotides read TGTGCCAGTAGTATGGCGGGGAATCAGCCCCAGCATTTT.

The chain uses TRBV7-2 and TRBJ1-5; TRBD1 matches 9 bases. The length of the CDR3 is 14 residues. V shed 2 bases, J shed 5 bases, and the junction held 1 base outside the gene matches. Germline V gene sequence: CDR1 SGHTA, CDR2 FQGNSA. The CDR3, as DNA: TGTGCCAGCAGCTTATGGACAGGGGATCAGCCCCAGCATTTT. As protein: CASSLWTGDQPQHF. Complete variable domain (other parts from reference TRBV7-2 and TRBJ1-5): GAGVSQSPSNKVTEKGKDVELRCDPISGHTALYWYRQSLGQGLEFLIYFQGNSAPDKSGLPSDRFSAERTGGSVSTLTIQRTQQEDSAVYLCASSLWTGDQPQHFGDGTRLSIL.

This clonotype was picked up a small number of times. The CDR3: CASTAGRVENEQFF. In DNA, the CDR3 is TGTGCCAGCACCGCGGGTCGGGTGGAAAATGAGCAGTTCTTC. The V and J genes are TRBV7-9 and TRBJ2-1; the D gene is possibly TRBD2 (5 bases). Trimming pared 7 bases from V and 7 bases from J, leaving 17 bases between. The CDR3 extends over 14 amino acids. Per the germline V gene, CDR1 is SEHNR and CDR2 is FQNEAQ (reference sequence).

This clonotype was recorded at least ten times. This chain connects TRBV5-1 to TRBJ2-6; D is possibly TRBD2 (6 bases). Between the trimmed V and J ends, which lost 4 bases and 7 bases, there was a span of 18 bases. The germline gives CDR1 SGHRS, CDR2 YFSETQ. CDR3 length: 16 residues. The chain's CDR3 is CASSPEGRSGANVLTF. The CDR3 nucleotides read TGCGCCAGCAGCCCTGAAGGGAGGAGTGGAGCCAACGTCCTGACTTTC.

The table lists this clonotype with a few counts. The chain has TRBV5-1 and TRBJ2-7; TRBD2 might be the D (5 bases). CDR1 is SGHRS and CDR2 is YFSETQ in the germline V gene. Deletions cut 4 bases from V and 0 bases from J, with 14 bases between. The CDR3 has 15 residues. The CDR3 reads CASSPHEGSSYEQYF. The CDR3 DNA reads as TGCGCCAGCAGCCCTCACGAAGGGAGCTCCTACGAGCAGTACTTC.

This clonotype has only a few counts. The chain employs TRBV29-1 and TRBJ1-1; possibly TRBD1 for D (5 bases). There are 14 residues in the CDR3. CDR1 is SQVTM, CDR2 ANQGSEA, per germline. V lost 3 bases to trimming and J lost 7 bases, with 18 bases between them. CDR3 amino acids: CSVDGVWQGSEAFF. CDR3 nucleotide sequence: TGCAGCGTTGACGGCGTATGGCAGGGAAGTGAAGCTTTCTTT. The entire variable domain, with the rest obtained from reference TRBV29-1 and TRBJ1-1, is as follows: SAVISQKPSRDICQRGTSLTIQCQVDSQVTMMFWYRQQPGQSLTLIATANQGSEATYESGFVIDKFPISRPNLTFSTLTVSNMSPEDSSIYLCSVDGVWQGSEAFFGQGTRLTVV.

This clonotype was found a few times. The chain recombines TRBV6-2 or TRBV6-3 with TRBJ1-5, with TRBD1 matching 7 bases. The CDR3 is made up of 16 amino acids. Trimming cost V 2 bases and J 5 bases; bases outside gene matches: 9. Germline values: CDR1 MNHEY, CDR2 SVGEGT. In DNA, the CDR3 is TGTGCCAGCAGTTACCAGCCAGGGGGGATCCATCAGCCCCAGCATTTT. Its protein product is CASSYQPGGIHQPQHF.